This T cell receptor (beta chain) was captured in a study of Graves' ophthalmopathy and Graves' hyperthyroidism (dated by TCRdb to 2017 to 2018). Some background on the complete study: Peripheral blood was collected at initial diagnosis, prior to any treatment. The study used signatures of the TCR beta repertoire to tell Graves' ophthalmopathy apart from Graves' hyperthyroidism and to predict which patients would progress to ophthalmopathy. In total, some 130 blood samples were TCR-sequenced: 43 ophthalmopathy, under 80 hyperthyroidism and some 17 hyperthyroidism-to-ophthalmopathy patients. To explore V-J signatures that distinguish ophthalmopathy from hyperthyroidism, a discovery set of under 110 patients was enrolled, made up of approximately 45 with ophthalmopathy and roughly 57 with stable hyperthyroidism. For independent validation, a separate cohort was made up of roughly 19 hyperthyroidism patients plus 17 patients who later progressed from hyperthyroidism to ophthalmopathy. In about six hyperthyroidism patients, the T-cell repertoires found in thyroid tissue were compared with those found in blood. After sampling, hyperthyroidism patients received methimazole starting at 30 mg daily, and ophthalmopathy patients received high-dose intravenous methylprednisolone. The approximately 100 discovery patients were randomly divided into training and test sets at a 7:3 ratio.

There are many counts of this clonotype. Its cognate antigen has yet to be identified. No base quality values were provided; no much bigger clone lies one nucleotide off. For repertoire sequencing, TCR beta CDR3 regions were amplified from RNA transcripts. HTBI primers and the Qiagen OneStep RT-PCR kit were used in a first-round RT-PCR, which was followed by a second-round multiplex PCR, size selection and purification. The libraries underwent paired-end sequencing with 100 bp reads on an Illumina HiSeq2000. Turning to the authors' computational methods: SOAPnuke was used to process the reads, throwing out any read that had adapters, had uncalled bases, had a mean Phred below 15, or lacked an exact constant-primer or identifier match. High-quality paired reads were merged with COPE v1.2.5. Clonotypes were defined as unique nucleotide sequences and were aligned to IMGT TRB V, D and J references using MiTCR v1.1. The analysis was limited to V-J combinations with a frequency above 0.0001, which together covered 99.2% of repertoires. A TCR clonal expansion and chaos score per V-J combination was defined as the ratio of F50 clonal expansion to chaos observed in the TCRdist matrix. Features were reduced by Welch's t-statistics and random forest to approximately 12 V-J combinations, which fed a naive Bayes classifier. The Morisita-Horn index was used to measure how similar the thyroid and blood repertoires were. TCRdb cleaned the public reads at Q25 with fastp, built clones with MiXCR and kept in-frame beta chains. Entries are consolidated by CDR3 protein sequence, retaining the most common genes and DNA. TCRdb's processing, not the authors', yielded these V and J calls. For this sample the table gives over 150,000 distinct CDR3 sequences, of which 30% to 45% were detected only once. The top ten hold approximately 5.5% of the sample.

Patients with ophthalmopathy had moderately to severely active disease, with a Clinical Activity Score of 3 or more, a NOSPECS grade of 4 or more, and a disease duration of less than 3 months. Patients with other autoimmune diseases, uncontrolled infections, pregnancy or lactation were excluded. Diagnosis was based on clinical symptoms, serum thyroxine, TRAb, thyroid ultrasound and orbital computed tomography. Using Ficoll-Paque density gradient centrifugation, PBMCs were isolated from about 10 ml of fresh peripheral blood. Trizol reagent was used to extract the total RNA, and its quality was then checked on an Agilent 2100 Bioanalyzer. On the study overall, not on this receptor specifically: Most of the expanded thyroid clonotypes with a frequency above 0.001 were also detected in blood, and it was suggested that the thyroid immune response may be reflected by blood repertoires. Sample size was not statistically predetermined, and group allocation was not concealed from the investigators. In validation, the model predicted ophthalmopathy progression with 55% to 71% sensitivity and around 72% specificity; some 13 predicted patients were CT-confirmed with GO in a median of approximately six months. The 13-signature model separated ophthalmopathy from stable hyperthyroidism with around 90% sensitivity and just under 84% specificity in cross-validation, and 80%/75% in the test set.

The junction shows trimming of 6 bases on V and 4 bases on J, and the gene matches do not reach 2 bases of it. The germline V gene yields MDHEN for CDR1 and SYDVKM for CDR2. Including the terminal cysteine and phenylalanine, the CDR3 comprises 13 residues. Only the CDR3 part of the read is kept: 39 bases, read in frame from the first base. The origin of this receptor is a woman in her thirties or forties with Graves' ophthalmopathy. Donor details come from another sample of the same person, matched by shared clones. The source material was peripheral blood. The V gene is TRBV28 and the J gene is TRBJ1-2; 10 central bases correspond to TRBD1. The DNA is TGTGCCAGCAGCCGGGACAGGGGCTATGGCTACACCTTC. This encodes CASSRDRGYGYTF.